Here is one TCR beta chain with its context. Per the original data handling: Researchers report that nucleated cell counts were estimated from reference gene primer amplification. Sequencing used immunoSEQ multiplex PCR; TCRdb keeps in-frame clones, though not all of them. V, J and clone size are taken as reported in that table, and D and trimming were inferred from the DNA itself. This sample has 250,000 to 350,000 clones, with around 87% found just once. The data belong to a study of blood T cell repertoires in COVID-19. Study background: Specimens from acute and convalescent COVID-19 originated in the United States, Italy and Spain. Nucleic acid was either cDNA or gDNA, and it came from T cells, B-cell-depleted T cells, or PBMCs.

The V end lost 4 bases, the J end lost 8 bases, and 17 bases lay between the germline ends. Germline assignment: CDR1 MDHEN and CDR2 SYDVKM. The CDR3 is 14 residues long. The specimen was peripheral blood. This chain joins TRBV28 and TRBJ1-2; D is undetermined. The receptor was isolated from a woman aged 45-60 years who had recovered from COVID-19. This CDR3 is CASSSQPGPGGYTF. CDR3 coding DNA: TGTGCCAGCAGTTCCCAACCCGGGCCGGGAGGCTACACCTTC.